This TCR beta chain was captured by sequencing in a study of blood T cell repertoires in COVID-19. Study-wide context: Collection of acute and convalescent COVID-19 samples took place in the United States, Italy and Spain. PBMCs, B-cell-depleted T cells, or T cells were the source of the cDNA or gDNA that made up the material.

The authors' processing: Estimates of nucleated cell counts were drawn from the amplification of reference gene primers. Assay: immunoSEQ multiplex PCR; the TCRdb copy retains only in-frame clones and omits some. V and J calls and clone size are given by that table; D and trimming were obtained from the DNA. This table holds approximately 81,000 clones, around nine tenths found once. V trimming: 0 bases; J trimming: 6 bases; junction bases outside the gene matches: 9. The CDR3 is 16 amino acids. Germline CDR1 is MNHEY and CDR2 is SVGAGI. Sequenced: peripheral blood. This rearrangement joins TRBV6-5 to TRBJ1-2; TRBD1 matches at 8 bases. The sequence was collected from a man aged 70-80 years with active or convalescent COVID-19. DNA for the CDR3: TGTGCCAGCAGTTACTCTCCAGGGGGCAACGCGGATGGCTACACCTTC. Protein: CASSYSPGGNADGYTF.